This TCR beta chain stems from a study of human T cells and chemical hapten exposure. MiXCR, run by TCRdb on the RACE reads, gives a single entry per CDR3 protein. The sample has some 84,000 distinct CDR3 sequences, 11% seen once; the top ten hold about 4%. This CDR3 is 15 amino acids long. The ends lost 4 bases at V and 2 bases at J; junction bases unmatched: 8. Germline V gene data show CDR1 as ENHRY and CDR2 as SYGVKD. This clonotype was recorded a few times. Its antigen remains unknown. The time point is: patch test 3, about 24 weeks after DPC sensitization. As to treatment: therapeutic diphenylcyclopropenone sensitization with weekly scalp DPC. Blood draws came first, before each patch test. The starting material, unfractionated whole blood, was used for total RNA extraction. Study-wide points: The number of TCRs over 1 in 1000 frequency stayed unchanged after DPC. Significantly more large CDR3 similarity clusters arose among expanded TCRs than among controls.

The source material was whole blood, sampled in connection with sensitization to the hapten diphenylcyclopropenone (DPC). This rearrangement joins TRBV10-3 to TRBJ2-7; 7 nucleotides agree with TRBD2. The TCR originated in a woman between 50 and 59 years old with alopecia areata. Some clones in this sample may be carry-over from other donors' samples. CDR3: CAISADTSAPYEQYF. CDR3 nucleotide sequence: TGTGCCATCAGTGCGGATACTAGCGCGCCCTACGAGCAGTACTTC.